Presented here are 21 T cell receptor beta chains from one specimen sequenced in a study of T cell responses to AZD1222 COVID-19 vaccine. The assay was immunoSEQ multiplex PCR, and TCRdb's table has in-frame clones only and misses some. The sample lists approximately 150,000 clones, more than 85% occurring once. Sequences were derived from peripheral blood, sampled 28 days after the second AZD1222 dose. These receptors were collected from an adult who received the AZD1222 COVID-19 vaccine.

The CDR3 loop is CASSPTLSSYNEQFF. The CDR3 DNA reads as TGTGCCAGCAGCCCGACTCTCAGCTCCTACAATGAGCAGTTCTTC. This rearrangement joins TRBV5-4 to TRBJ2-1, with D unresolved. The V and J ends lost 4 bases and 0 bases respectively, with 11 bases between them. This CDR3 has 15 amino acids. The germline CDR1 and CDR2 sequences are SGHNT and YYREEE (reference sequence).

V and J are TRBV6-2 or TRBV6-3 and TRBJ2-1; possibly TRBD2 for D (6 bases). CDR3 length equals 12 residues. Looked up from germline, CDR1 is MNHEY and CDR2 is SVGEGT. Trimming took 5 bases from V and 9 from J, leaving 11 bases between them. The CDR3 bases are TGTGCCAGCAGTCGGACTATTGGTGAGCAGTTCTTC. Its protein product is CASSRTIGEQFF.

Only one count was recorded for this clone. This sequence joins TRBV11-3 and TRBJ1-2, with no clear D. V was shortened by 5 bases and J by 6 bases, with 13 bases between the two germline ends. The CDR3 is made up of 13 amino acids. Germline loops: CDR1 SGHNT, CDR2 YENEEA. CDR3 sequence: CASSPGGSDGYTF. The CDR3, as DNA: TGTGCCAGCAGCCCCGGTGGAAGTGATGGCTACACCTTC.

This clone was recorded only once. The CDR3 DNA is TGCAGCGTTGAAGATAGGGACCCAAGCGGCTACACCTTC. This sequence encodes CSVEDRDPSGYTF. V is TRBV29-1 and J is TRBJ1-2, with a weak D call TRBD1 (5 bases). This CDR3 is 13 amino acids long. V lost 0 bases, J lost 8 bases, and 13 bases lay in between. Germline CDR1 SQVTM, CDR2 ANQGSEA.

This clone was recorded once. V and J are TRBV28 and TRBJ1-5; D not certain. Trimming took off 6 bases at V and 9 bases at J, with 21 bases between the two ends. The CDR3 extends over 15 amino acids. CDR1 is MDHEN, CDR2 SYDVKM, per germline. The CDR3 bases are TGTGCCAGCAGCTCCCGGTCAGCCGCTCGGTGGCCCCAGCATTTT. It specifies CASSSRSAARWPQHF.

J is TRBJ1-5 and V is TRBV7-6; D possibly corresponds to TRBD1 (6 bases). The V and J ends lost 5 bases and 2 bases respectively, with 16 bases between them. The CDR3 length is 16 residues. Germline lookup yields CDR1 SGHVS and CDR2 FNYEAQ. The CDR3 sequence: CASSARGGAGNQPQHF. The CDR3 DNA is TGTGCCAGCAGCGCGAGGGGGGGAGCCGGCAATCAGCCCCAGCATTTT.

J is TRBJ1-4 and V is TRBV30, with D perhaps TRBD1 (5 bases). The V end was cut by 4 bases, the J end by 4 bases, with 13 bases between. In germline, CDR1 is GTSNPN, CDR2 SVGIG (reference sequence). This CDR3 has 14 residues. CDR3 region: CAWNPGRINEKLFF. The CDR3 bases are TGTGCCTGGAACCCGGGGCGGATTAATGAAAAACTGTTTTTT.

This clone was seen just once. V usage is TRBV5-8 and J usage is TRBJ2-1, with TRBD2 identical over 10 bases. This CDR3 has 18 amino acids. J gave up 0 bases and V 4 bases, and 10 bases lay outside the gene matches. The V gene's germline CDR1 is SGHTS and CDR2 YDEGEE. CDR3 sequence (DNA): TGTGCCAGCAGCCGTACTAGCGGGGCTATGAGCTCCTACAATGAGCAGTTCTTC. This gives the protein CASSRTSGAMSSYNEQFF.

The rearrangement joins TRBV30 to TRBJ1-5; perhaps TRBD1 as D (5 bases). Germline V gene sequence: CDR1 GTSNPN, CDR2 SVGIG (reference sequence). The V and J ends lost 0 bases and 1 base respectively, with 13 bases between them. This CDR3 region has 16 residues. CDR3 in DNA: TGTGCCTGGAGTGTACCCGGGACGGTGAGCAATCAGCCCCAGCATTTT. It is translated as CAWSVPGTVSNQPQHF.

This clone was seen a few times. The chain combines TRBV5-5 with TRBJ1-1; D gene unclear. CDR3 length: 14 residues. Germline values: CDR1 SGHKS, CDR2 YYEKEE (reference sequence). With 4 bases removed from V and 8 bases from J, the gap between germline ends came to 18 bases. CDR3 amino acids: CASSLGYGPLEAFF. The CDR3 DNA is TGTGCCAGCAGCCTGGGGTATGGGCCACTCGAAGCTTTCTTT.

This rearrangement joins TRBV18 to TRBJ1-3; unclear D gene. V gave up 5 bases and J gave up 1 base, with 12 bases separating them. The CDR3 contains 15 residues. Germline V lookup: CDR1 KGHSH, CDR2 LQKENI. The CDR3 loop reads CASSVSSQSGNTIYF. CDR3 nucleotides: TGTGCCAGCTCAGTCAGTTCCCAGTCTGGAAACACCATATATTTT.

DNA of the CDR3: TGTGCTAGTGGCCGTGGACAGGGGACGGCAACTAATGAAAAACTGTTTTTT. This translates into CASGRGQGTATNEKLFF. The chain recombines TRBV12-5 with TRBJ1-4; 9 nucleotides match TRBD1. J lost 0 bases, V lost 6 bases, and 8 bases had no gene match. This CDR3 contains 17 residues. The V gene's germline CDR1 is LGHNT and CDR2 FRNRAP.

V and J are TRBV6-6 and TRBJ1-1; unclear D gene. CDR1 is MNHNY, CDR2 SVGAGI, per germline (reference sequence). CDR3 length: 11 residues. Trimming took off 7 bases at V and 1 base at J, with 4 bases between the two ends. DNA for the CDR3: TGTGCCAGCAAGACGAACACTGAAGCTTTCTTT. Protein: CASKTNTEAFF.

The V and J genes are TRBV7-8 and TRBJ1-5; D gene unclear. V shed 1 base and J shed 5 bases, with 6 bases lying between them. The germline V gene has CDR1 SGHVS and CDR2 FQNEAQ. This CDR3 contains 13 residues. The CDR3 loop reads CASSLGRDQPQHF. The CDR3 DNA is TGTGCCAGCAGCTTAGGGAGGGATCAGCCCCAGCATTTT.

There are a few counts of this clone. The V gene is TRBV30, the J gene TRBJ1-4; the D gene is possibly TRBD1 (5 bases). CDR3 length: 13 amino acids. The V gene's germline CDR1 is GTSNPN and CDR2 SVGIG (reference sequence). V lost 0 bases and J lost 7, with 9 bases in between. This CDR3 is CAWSVEGSEKLFF. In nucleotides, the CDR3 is TGTGCCTGGAGTGTTGAGGGGAGTGAAAAACTGTTTTTT.

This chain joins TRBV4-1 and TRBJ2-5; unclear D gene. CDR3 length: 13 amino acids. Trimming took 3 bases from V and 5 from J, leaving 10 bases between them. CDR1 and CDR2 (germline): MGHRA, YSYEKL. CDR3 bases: TGCGCCAGCAGCCAGACTCACGGGGAGACCCAGTACTTC. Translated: CASSQTHGETQYF.

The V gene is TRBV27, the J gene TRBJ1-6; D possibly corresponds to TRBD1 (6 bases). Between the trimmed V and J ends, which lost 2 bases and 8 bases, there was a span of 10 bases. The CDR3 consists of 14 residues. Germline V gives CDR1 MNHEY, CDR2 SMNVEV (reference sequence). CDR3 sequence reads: CASSLQGLYSPLHF. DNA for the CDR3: TGTGCCAGCAGTTTACAGGGGCTGTATTCACCCCTCCACTTT.

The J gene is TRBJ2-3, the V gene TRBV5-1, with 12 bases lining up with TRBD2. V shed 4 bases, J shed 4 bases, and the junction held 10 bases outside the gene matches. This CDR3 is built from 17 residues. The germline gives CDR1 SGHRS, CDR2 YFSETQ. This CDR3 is CASSTGLAGPRADTQYF. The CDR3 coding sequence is TGCGCCAGCAGCACTGGACTAGCGGGGCCCCGGGCAGATACGCAGTATTTT.

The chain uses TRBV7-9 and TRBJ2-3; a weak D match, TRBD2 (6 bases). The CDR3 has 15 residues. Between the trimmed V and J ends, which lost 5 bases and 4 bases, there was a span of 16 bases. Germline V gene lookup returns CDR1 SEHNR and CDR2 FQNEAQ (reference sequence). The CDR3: CASSSAGMNSDTQYF. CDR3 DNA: TGTGCCAGCAGCAGTGCGGGGATGAACTCAGATACGCAGTATTTT.

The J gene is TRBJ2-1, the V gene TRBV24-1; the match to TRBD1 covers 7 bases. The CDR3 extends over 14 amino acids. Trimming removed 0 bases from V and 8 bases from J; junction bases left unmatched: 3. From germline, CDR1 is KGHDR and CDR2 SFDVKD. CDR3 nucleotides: TGTGCCACCAGTGATTTGGACAGGGCACATGAGCAGTTCTTC. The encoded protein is CATSDLDRAHEQFF.

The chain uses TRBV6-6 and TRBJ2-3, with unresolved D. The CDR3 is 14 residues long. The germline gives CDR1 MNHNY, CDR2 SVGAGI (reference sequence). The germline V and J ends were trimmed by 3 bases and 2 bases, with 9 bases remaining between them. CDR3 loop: CASSYSPDTDTQYF. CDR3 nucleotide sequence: TGTGCCAGCAGTTATTCCCCGGACACAGATACGCAGTATTTT.